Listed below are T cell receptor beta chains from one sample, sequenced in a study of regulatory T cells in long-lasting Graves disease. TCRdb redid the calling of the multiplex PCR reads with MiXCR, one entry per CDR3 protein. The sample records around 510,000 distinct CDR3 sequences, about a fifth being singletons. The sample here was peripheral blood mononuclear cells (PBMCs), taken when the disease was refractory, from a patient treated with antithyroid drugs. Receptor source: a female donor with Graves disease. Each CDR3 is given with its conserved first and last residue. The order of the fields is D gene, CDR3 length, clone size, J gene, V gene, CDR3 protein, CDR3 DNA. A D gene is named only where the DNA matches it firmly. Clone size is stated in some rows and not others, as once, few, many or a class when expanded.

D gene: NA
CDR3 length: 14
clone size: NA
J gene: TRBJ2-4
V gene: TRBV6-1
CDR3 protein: CASSRELIKNIQYF
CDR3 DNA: TGTGCCAGCAGTAGGGAGTTAATCAAAAACATTCAGTACTTC

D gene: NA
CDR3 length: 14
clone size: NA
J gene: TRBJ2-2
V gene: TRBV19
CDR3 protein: CASSSLANTGELFF
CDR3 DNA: TGTGCCAGTAGTAGCCTAGCGAACACCGGGGAGCTGTTTTTT

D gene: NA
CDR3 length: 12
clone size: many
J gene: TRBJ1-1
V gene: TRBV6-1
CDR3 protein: CASSKARDPLPF
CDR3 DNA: TGTGCCAGCAGTAAAGCCCGAGACCCACTTCCCTTT

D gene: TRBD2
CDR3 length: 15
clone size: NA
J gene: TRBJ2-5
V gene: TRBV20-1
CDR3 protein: CSAIYRAGGMETQYF
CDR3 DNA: TGCAGTGCTATTTACAGAGCGGGAGGTATGGAGACCCAGTACTTC

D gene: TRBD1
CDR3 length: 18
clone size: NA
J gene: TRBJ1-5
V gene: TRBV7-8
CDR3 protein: CASSTGQLSGTGNQPQHF
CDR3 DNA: TGTGCCAGCAGCACAGGGCAACTTTCCGGGACAGGGAATCAGCCCCAGCATTTT

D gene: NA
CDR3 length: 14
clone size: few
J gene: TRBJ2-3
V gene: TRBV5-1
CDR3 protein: CASSLEQGSDTQYF
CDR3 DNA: TGCGCCAGCAGCTTGGAACAGGGAAGTGACACGCAGTATTTT

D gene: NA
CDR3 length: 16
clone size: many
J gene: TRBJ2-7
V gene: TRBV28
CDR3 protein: CASPGEGSYYAYEQYF
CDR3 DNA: TGTGCCAGCCCCGGAGAAGGGTCGTATTACGCCTACGAGCAGTACTTC

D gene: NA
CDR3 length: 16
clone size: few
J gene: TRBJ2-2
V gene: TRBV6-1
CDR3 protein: CASSFPPGPNTGELFF
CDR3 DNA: TGTGCCAGCAGTTTCCCCCCCGGACCGAACACCGGGGAGCTGTTTTTT

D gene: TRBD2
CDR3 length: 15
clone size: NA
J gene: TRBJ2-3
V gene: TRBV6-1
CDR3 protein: CATAPGAGGADTQYF
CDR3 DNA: TGTGCCACGGCCCCCGGGGCGGGAGGTGCAGATACGCAGTATTTT

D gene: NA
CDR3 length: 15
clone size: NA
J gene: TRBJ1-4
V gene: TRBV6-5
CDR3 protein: CASSYSSTVPEKLFF
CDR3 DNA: TGTGCCAGCAGTTACTCGTCGACAGTCCCCGAAAAACTGTTTTTT

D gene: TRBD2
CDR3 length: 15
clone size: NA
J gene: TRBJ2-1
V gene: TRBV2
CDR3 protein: CASSAEREEYNEQFF
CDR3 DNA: TGTGCCAGCAGTGCCGAGCGGGAGGAATACAATGAGCAGTTCTTC

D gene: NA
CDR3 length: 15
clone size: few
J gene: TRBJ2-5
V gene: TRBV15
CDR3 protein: CATSRDHQGRETQYF
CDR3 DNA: TGTGCCACCAGCAGAGATCATCAGGGGCGGGAGACCCAGTACTTC

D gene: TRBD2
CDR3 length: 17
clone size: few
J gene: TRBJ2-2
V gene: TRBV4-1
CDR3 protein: CASSPPLATANTGELFF
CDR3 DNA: TGCGCCAGCAGCCCTCCACTAGCGACCGCGAACACCGGGGAGCTGTTTTTT

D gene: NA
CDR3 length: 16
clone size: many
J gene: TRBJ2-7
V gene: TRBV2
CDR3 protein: CASSGSTGIRGDEQYF
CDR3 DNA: TGTGCCAGCAGTGGCTCCACAGGGATCCGTGGCGACGAGCAGTACTTC

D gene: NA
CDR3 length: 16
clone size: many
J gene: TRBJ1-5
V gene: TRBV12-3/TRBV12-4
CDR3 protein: CASSFRPEGPNQPQHF
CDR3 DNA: TGTGCCAGCAGTTTCAGGCCCGAAGGACCCAATCAGCCCCAGCATTTT

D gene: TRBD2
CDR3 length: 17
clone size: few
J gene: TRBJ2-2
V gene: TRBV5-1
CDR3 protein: CASSLKTSGTITGELFF
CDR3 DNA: TGCGCCAGCAGCCTTAAAACTAGCGGGACTATCACCGGGGAGCTGTTTTTT

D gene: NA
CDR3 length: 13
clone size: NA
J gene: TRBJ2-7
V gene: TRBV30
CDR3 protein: CAWSPGSSYEQYF
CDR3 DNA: TGTGCCTGGAGTCCGGGCAGCTCCTACGAGCAGTACTTC

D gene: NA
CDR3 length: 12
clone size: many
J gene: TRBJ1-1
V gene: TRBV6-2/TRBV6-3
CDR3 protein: CASSSQGTEAFF
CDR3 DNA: TGTGCCAGCAGTTCGCAAGGCACTGAAGCTTTCTTT

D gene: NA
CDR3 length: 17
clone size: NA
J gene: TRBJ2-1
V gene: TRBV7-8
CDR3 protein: CASSLGAGPISYNEQFF
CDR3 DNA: TGTGCCAGCAGCTTAGGGGCCGGGCCGATCTCCTACAATGAGCAGTTCTTC

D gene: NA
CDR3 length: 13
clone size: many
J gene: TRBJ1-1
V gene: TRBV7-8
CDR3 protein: CASSLGSHWEAFF
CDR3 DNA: TGTGCCAGCAGCTTAGGATCGCATTGGGAAGCTTTCTTT

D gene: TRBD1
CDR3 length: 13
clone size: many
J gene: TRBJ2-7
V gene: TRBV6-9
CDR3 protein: CASSWTGLREQYF
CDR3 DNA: TGTGCCAGCAGTTGGACAGGGTTGAGGGAGCAGTACTTC

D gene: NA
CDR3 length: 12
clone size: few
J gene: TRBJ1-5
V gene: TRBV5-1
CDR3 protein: CASSVRRGAQHF
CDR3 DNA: TGCGCCAGCAGCGTAAGAAGAGGGGCTCAGCATTTT

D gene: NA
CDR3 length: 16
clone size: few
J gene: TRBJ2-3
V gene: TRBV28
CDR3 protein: CASSFGEVRGADTQYF
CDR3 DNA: TGTGCCAGCAGTTTTGGCGAGGTTAGGGGGGCAGATACGCAGTATTTT

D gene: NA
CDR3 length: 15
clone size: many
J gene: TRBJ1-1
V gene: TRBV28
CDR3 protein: CASSNRVRGGTEAFF
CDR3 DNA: TGTGCCAGCAGCAACAGGGTGAGGGGGGGCACTGAAGCTTTCTTT

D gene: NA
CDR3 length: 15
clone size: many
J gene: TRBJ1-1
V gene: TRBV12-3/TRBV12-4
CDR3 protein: CASTNRRELNTEAFF
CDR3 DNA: TGTGCCAGCACCAATCGACGCGAATTGAACACTGAAGCTTTCTTT

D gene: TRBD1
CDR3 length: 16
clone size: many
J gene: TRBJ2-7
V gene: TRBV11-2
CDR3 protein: CASSLAIGQATYEQYF
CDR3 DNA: TGTGCCAGCAGCTTAGCCATAGGACAGGCAACCTACGAGCAGTACTTC

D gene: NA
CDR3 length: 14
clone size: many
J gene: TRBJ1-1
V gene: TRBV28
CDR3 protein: CASSGWEVDTEAFF
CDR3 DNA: TGTGCCAGCAGTGGTTGGGAGGTTGACACTGAAGCTTTCTTT

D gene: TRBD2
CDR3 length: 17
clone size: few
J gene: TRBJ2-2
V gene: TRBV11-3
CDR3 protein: CASSSRNTGLASGELFF
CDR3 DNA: TGTGCCAGCAGCTCACGCAATACGGGACTAGCGTCCGGGGAGCTGTTTTTT

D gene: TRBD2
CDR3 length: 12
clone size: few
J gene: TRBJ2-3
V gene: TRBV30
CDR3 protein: CAWSARGGNRYF
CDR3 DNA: TGTGCCTGGAGTGCCCGGGGGGGGAATAGGTATTTT

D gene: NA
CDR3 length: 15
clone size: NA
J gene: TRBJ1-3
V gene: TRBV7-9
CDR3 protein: CASSRDWTSGNTIYF
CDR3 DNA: TGTGCCAGCAGCCGTGACTGGACCTCTGGAAACACCATATATTTT

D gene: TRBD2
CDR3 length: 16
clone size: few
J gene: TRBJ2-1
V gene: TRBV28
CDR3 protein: CASSSGGLAGYNEQFF
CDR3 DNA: TGTGCCAGCAGCTCGGGGGGACTAGCGGGCTACAATGAGCAGTTCTTC

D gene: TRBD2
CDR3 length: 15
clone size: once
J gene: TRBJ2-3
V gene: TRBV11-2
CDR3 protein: CASSLSGRALDTQYF
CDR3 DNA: TGTGCCAGCAGCTTAAGCGGGAGGGCCTTGGATACGCAGTATTTT

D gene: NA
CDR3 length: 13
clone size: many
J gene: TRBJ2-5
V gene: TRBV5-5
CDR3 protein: CASSLGQGSVQYF
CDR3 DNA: TGTGCCAGCAGCTTGGGTCAGGGATCGGTCCAGTACTTC

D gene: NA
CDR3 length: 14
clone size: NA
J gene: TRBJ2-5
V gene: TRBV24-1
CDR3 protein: CATRDLGVGETQYF
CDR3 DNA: TGTGCCACCCGTGATTTGGGGGTGGGAGAGACCCAGTACTTC

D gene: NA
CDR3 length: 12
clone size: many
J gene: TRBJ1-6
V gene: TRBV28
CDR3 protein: CASSVGVSPLHF
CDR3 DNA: TGTGCCAGCTCCGTAGGGGTTTCACCCCTCCACTTT

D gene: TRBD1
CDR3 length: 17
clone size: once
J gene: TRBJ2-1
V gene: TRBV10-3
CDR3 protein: CAISEGDDRELYDEQFF
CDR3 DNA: TGTGCCATCAGTGAGGGAGATGACAGGGAGCTATACGATGAGCAGTTCTTC

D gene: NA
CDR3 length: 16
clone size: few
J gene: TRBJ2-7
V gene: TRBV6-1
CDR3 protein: CASTLLVGSSSYEQYF
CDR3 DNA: TGTGCCAGCACCCTCCTTGTCGGGAGTAGTTCGTACGAGCAGTACTTC

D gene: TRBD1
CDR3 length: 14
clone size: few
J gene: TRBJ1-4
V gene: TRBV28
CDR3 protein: CASRGGTANEKLFF
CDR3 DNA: TGTGCCAGCAGGGGGGGGACAGCTAATGAAAAACTGTTTTTT

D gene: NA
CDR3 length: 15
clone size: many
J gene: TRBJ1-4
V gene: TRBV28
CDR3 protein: CASSTPGGQNEKLFF
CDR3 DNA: TGTGCCAGCAGCACCCCCGGGGGGCAAAATGAAAAACTGTTTTTT

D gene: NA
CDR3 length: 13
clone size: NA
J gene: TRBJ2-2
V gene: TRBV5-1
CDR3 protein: CASTGFYTGELFF
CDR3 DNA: TGCGCCAGCACAGGTTTTTACACCGGGGAGCTGTTTTTT

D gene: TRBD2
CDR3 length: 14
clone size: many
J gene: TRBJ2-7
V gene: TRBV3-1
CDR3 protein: CASSRSGELYEQYF
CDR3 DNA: TGTGCCAGCAGCCGTAGCGGGGAACTCTACGAGCAGTACTTC

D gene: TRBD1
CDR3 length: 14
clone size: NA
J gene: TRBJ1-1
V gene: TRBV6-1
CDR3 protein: CASKVPGGTSEAFF
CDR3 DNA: TGTGCCAGCAAAGTTCCAGGGGGCACTTCTGAAGCTTTCTTT

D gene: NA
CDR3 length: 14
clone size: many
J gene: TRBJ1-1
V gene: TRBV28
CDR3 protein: CASSPRVMNTEAFF
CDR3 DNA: TGTGCCAGCAGTCCCAGGGTCATGAACACTGAAGCTTTCTTT